Each of the 30 T cell receptor beta chains below was sequenced from the same sample in a study of post-analysis software for immune sequencing data. General observations from the study: Four to six TRBV segments were more frequent in patients than controls; TRBV5-6, TRBV5-1 and TRBV20-1 belonged to this group.

These receptors' antigens are unknown. Unique-molecular-identifier-tagged TCR beta cDNA libraries were used. TCRdb passed the PCR reads through MiXCR, listing each CDR3 protein once. The table shows hundreds of thousands of distinct CDR3 sequences, with 30% to 40% occurring only once. Material for sequencing was blood. All receptors come from a girl aged 2 to 10 with multiple sclerosis.

The chain combines TRBV30 with TRBJ1-4, with unresolved D. Deletions cut 1 base from V and 8 bases from J, with 11 bases between. This CDR3 comprises 13 residues. Germline-derived CDR1 and CDR2 are GTSNPN and SVGIG (reference sequence). As DNA, the CDR3 is TGTGCCTGGAGTGCAAAGGGCGCAGAAAAACTGTTTTTT. This translates into CAWSAKGAEKLFF.

The chain uses TRBV20-1 and TRBJ2-3, with D possibly matching TRBD2 (5 bases). The CDR3 is made up of 14 amino acids. CDR1 and CDR2 (germline): DFQATT, SNEGSKA (reference sequence). With 3 bases removed from V and 0 bases from J, the gap between germline ends came to 10 bases. The CDR3 spells CSASGRVSTDTQYF. The CDR3 nucleotides are TGCAGTGCTAGCGGGCGGGTGAGCACAGATACGCAGTATTTT.

This clonotype was observed a few times. This rearrangement joins TRBV7-2 to TRBJ2-5, with 9 bases aligning to TRBD1. Unmatched junction bases numbered 2, after V lost 5 bases and J lost 4 bases. Germline V gene sequence: CDR1 SGHTA, CDR2 FQGNSA. This CDR3 is 13 amino acids long. The CDR3 here is CASSVDRGETQYF. CDR3 sequence (DNA): TGTGCCAGCAGCGTGGACAGGGGAGAGACCCAGTACTTC.

Only a few counts were recorded for this clonotype. The V gene is TRBV10-1, the J gene TRBJ2-3; 8 bases fit TRBD2. Germline assignment: CDR1 WNHNN and CDR2 SYGVQD (reference sequence). This CDR3 is 14 amino acids long. Losses at the gene ends were 7 bases for V and 3 bases for J; bases not matched to a gene: 6. CDR3 region: CASKGGGRTDTQYF. CDR3 in DNA: TGCGCCAGCAAAGGCGGGGGGCGGACAGATACGCAGTATTTT.

This clonotype showed up just a few times. The chain recombines TRBV4-3 with TRBJ2-3, with a tentative D call TRBD1 (5 bases). V dropped 0 bases and J dropped 3 bases, with 13 bases sitting between them. The germline CDR1 and CDR2 sequences are LGHNA and YSLEER. The CDR3 sequence is 16 residues long. The CDR3 reads CASSQDRGGWTDTQYF. The CDR3 region has the DNA TGCGCCAGCAGCCAAGATAGGGGTGGATGGACAGATACGCAGTATTTT.

Only a few counts were recorded for this clonotype. The chain recombines TRBV10-3 with TRBJ1-5; D uncertain. CDR1 and CDR2 from the germline V gene are ENHRY and SYGVKD. V lost 4 bases, J lost 4 bases, and 8 bases lay in between. CDR3 length: 13 residues. The CDR3 DNA reads as TGTGCCATCAGTGTAGGAGGGAATCAGCCCCAGCATTTT. Its translation: CAISVGGNQPQHF.

The gene calls are TRBV28 and TRBJ2-7; 7 positions agree with TRBD2. V was pared by 6 bases and J by 2 bases, with 7 bases of the junction left unmatched. The CDR3 has 14 residues. Germline V gene sequence: CDR1 MDHEN, CDR2 SYDVKM. The CDR3 bases are TGTGCCAGCAGCCCTACGGGGGGACCCTACGAGCAGTACTTC. Its protein product is CASSPTGGPYEQYF. Combining the CDR3 with reference TRBV28 and TRBJ2-7 gives the whole variable domain DVKVTQSSRYLVKRTGEKVFLECVQDMDHENMFWYRQDPGLGLRLIYFSYDVKMKEKGDIPEGYSVSREKKERFSLILESASTNQTSMYLCASSPTGGPYEQYFGPGTRLTVT.

The chain is built from TRBV29-1 and TRBJ2-3; D may be TRBD1 (6 bases). The CDR3 has 13 residues. CDR1 is SQVTM, CDR2 ANQGSEA, per germline. V gave up 7 bases and J gave up 6 bases, with 17 bases separating them. The CDR3: CSAHEGVLDTQYF. For the CDR3, the DNA is TGCAGCGCTCACGAGGGGGTTTTGGATACGCAGTATTTT.

The V call is TRBV10-2, the J call TRBJ2-3; D call uncertain. There are 14 residues in the CDR3. The germline V gene encodes CDR1 WSHSY and CDR2 SAAADI. V was shortened by 3 bases and J by 2 bases, with 9 bases between the two germline ends. CDR3 sequence reads: CASSDPLYTDTQYF. The CDR3 bases are TGCGCCAGCAGTGATCCCCTATACACAGATACGCAGTATTTT.

This clonotype appeared a few times. The chain uses TRBV10-1 and TRBJ2-7; TRBD2 agrees at 11 bases. The CDR3 sequence is 15 residues long. With V trimmed by 5 bases and J by 0 bases, 3 bases remained unmatched. CDR1 and CDR2 from the germline V gene are WNHNN and SYGVQD (reference sequence). CDR3 DNA: TGCGCCAGCAGTTCTAGCGGGGGGAGCTCCTACGAGCAGTACTTC. Residues: CASSSSGGSSYEQYF.

About this clonotype: Its ends do not fully match the called genes, so a read error is possible. This chain joins TRBV19 and TRBJ1-5, with a possible D match to TRBD1 (5 bases). Per the germline V gene, CDR1 is LNHDA and CDR2 is SQIVND (reference sequence). The CDR3 sequence is 16 residues long. The CDR3 here is CASSPRDGQKRQPQHF. In DNA, the CDR3 is TGTGCTAGTAGTCCTAGGGACGGTCAGAAGCGCCAGCCCCAGCATTTT.

A remark on this clonotype: The junction shows a germline mismatch at one end, possibly a read error. This chain links TRBV5-5 with TRBJ2-7; tentatively, D is TRBD1 (6 bases). The germline V gene has CDR1 SGHKS and CDR2 YYEKEE (reference sequence). The CDR3 length is 15 residues. The CDR3: CASSLSGVSSYVQYF. The CDR3, as DNA: TGTGCCAGCAGCTTGTCAGGGGTTAGCTCCTACGTGCAGTACTTC.

In its sample, this clonotype was seen many times. Germline is not matched at one junction end, which may reflect a read error. The chain joins TRBV5-1 to TRBJ2-5; D not resolved. The CDR3 runs 12 residues. Germline lookup yields CDR1 SGHRS and CDR2 YFSETQ. The CDR3 sequence: CASSLSQETQYF. DNA for the CDR3: TGTGCCAGCAGTTTAAGTCAAGAGACCCAGTACTTC.

The chain joins TRBV29-1 to TRBJ2-6; D is perhaps TRBD1 (5 bases). Trimming left V 4 bases short and J 0 bases short, with 10 bases between. CDR3 length: 15 amino acids. Germline CDR1 and CDR2: SQVTM and ANQGSEA. The CDR3 spells CSVGGRASGANVLTF. In DNA form, the CDR3 reads TGCAGCGTTGGGGGCAGGGCCTCTGGGGCCAACGTCCTGACTTTC.

This sequence joins TRBV4-2 and TRBJ2-7, with TRBD2 matching 7 bases. CDR1 and CDR2 (germline): LGHNA, YNFKEQ. Germline trimming cut 0 bases from V and 2 bases from J; bases unmatched to any gene: 7. The CDR3 is 16 residues long. The CDR3 region has the DNA TGTGCCAGCAGCCAAGATCCGGCGGGAGCGCCCTACGAGCAGTACTTC. Protein sequence: CASSQDPAGAPYEQYF.

This clonotype came up a few times. The rearrangement links TRBV29-1 to TRBJ1-1; D remains ambiguous. From germline, CDR1 is SQVTM and CDR2 ANQGSEA. This CDR3 spans 12 amino acids. The V end was cut by 5 bases, the J end by 3 bases, with 10 bases between. The CDR3 region is CSVQTLYTEAFF. Here the CDR3 DNA reads TGCAGCGTTCAGACCCTTTACACTGAAGCTTTCTTT.

This chain connects TRBV29-1 to TRBJ2-1; 9 bases match TRBD2. There are 16 residues in the CDR3. V was pared by 7 bases and J by 4 bases, with 14 bases of the junction left unmatched. Germline values: CDR1 SQVTM, CDR2 ANQGSEA. The CDR3 reads CSADVAGVLPYNEQFF. The CDR3 DNA sequence: TGCAGCGCCGATGTAGCGGGAGTCCTCCCTTACAATGAGCAGTTCTTC.

The chain uses TRBV12-3 or TRBV12-4 and TRBJ1-1; D remains ambiguous. V was pared by 2 bases and J by 4 bases, with 8 bases between. The CDR3 loop spans 13 amino acids. CDR3 loop: CASSLQWGTEAFF. The CDR3 DNA sequence: TGTGCCAGCAGTTTACAATGGGGCACTGAAGCTTTCTTT.

This clonotype was counted once. The junction departs from the called germline gene at one end, perhaps through a read error. The chain links TRBV29-1 to TRBJ1-2; the D gene is possibly TRBD1 (5 bases). Germline assignment: CDR1 SQVTM and CDR2 ANQGSEA. This CDR3 contains 13 residues. In DNA form, the CDR3 reads TGCAGCGTTGCGAGGGCAGGGAACTATGGCTGCACCTTC. Protein product: CSVARAGNYGCTF.

The genes are TRBV7-3 and TRBJ1-6, with 8 bases matching TRBD1. The germline V gene has CDR1 SGHTA and CDR2 FQGTGA. V trimming: 3 bases; J trimming: 7 bases; junction bases outside the gene matches: 2. The CDR3 is 14 residues long. CDR3 nucleotide sequence: TGTGCCAGCAGCTTTGGACAGGGAAATTCACCCCTCCACTTT. Encoded protein: CASSFGQGNSPLHF.

The sample holds a few counts of this clonotype. As DNA, the CDR3 is TGTGCCAGCACCCTCGCAGGGGTGGGGGAGACCCAGTACTTC. Protein: CASTLAGVGETQYF. The rearrangement uses TRBV12-3 or TRBV12-4 and TRBJ2-5; TRBD1 is a possible D gene (6 bases). The V gene lost 7 bases and the J gene lost 5 bases, with 17 bases spanning the gap. The CDR3 runs 14 residues.

This clonotype was observed a handful of times. The V gene is TRBV25-1, the J gene TRBJ2-1, with TRBD2 matching over 10 bases. V lost 2 bases to trimming and J lost 5 bases; unmatched junction nucleotides: 0. The length of the CDR3 is 14 residues. Germline V CDR1 and CDR2: MGHDK, SYGVNS. The CDR3 is CASSETSGNNEQFF. CDR3 nucleotide sequence: TGTGCCAGCAGTGAAACTAGCGGGAACAATGAGCAGTTCTTC.

The CDR3 here is CASSLSPINEQFF. The DNA of the CDR3 is TGTGCCAGCAGTTTATCCCCCATCAATGAGCAGTTCTTC. The chain carries TRBV27 and TRBJ2-1, with no clear D. CDR3 length equals 13 residues. Germline-derived CDR1 and CDR2 are MNHEY and SMNVEV (reference sequence). V lost 0 bases to trimming and J lost 6 bases, with 6 bases between them.

The rearrangement joins TRBV10-3 to TRBJ2-3; D ambiguous. Germline CDR1 reads ENHRY; CDR2 reads SYGVKD. CDR3 length equals 16 residues. The V gene lost 4 bases and the J gene lost 5 bases, with 19 bases spanning the gap. The CDR3 DNA reads as TGTGCCATCAGTGGGTTGTGGGCAGTACCGGGAGATACGCAGTATTTT. This encodes CAISGLWAVPGDTQYF.

This clonotype has more than one count but fewer than ten. The rearrangement links TRBV25-1 to TRBJ2-1; 9 nucleotides match TRBD1. Per the germline V gene, CDR1 is MGHDK and CDR2 is SYGVNS. This CDR3 has 16 residues. J gave up 3 bases and V 1 base, and 4 bases lay outside the gene matches. The chain's CDR3 is CASSESGQGIYNEQFF. As DNA, the CDR3 is TGTGCCAGCAGTGAATCGGGACAGGGCATCTACAATGAGCAGTTCTTC.

This clonotype has a handful of counts. V usage is TRBV6-6 and J usage is TRBJ1-2, with D uncertain. This CDR3 comprises 17 residues. CDR1 and CDR2 (germline): MNHNY, SVGAGI (reference sequence). Trimming cost V 0 bases and J 0 bases, with 14 bases left between them. In DNA, the CDR3 is TGTGCCAGCAGTTACTCCGTAAGACTTTCCACTAACTATGGCTACACCTTC. Protein product: CASSYSVRLSTNYGYTF.

This clonotype was observed at least ten times. An end of the junction differs from the germline gene, which may be a read error. The rearrangement links TRBV12-3 or TRBV12-4 to TRBJ2-7; 9 bases are shared with TRBD1. This CDR3 comprises 15 residues. The CDR3 is CASSLGGTGTYEQYF. The CDR3 DNA follows: TGTGCCAGCAGCTTAGGAGGGACAGGGACCTACGAGCAGTACTTC.

This clonotype was detected a few times. This chain links TRBV24-1 with TRBJ2-5; 8 nucleotides align to TRBD2. Germline loops: CDR1 KGHDR, CDR2 SFDVKD. CDR3 length equals 15 residues. The V segment lost 6 bases and the J segment 1 base; nucleotides outside the gene matches: 6. The CDR3, as DNA: TGTGCCACCAGTAGCCCGCTAGCGGGCCAAGAGACCCAGTACTTC. This codes for CATSSPLAGQETQYF.

This clonotype was detected only a few times. The J gene is TRBJ1-2, the V gene TRBV12-3 or TRBV12-4; the D is unclear. The CDR3 length is 15 residues. The V end was cut by 7 bases, the J end by 0 bases, with 15 bases between. The CDR3 region has the DNA TGTGCCAGCACCTCACGGGCACCAGCTAACTATGGCTACACCTTC. This codes for CASTSRAPANYGYTF.

J is TRBJ2-7 and V is TRBV3-1; D call uncertain. The ends were cut back, 3 bases at V and 0 bases at J, with 6 bases in the middle. Germline CDR1 reads LGHDT; CDR2 reads YNNKEL (reference sequence). CDR3 length: 13 residues. In DNA, the CDR3 is TGTGCCAGCAGCCACGGGCACTCCTACGAGCAGTACTTC. Its protein product is CASSHGHSYEQYF.